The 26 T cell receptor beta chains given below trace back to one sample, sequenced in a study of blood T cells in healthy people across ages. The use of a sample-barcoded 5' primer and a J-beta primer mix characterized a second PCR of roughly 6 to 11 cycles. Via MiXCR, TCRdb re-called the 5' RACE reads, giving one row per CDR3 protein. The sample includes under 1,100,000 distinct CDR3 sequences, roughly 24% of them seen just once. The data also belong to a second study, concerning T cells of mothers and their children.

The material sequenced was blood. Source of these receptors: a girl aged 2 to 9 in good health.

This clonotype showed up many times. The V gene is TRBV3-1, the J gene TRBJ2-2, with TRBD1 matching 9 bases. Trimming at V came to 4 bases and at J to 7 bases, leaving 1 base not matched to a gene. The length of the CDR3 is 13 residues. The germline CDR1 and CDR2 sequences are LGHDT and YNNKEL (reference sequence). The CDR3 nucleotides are TGTGCCAGCAGCCCGACAGGGGGCGGGGAGCTGTTTTTT. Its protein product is CASSPTGGGELFF.

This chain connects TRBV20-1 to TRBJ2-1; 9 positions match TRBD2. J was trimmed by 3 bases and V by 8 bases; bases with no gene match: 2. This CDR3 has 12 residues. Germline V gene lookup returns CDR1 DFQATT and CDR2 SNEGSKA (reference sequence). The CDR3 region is CSSAGGYNEQFF. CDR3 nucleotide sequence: TGCAGTTCAGCGGGGGGCTACAATGAGCAGTTCTTC.

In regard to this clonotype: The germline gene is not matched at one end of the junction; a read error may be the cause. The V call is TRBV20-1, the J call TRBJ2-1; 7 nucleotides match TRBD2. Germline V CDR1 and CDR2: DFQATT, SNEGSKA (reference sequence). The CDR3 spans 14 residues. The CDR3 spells CSAGAGNSHNEQFF. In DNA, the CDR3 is TGCAGTGCTGGAGCGGGGAACTCCCACAATGAGCAGTTCTTC.

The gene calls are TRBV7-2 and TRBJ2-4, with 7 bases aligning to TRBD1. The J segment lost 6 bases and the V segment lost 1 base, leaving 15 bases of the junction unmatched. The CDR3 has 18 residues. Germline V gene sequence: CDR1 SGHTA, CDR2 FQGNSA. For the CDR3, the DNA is TGTGCCAGCAGCTTAGGGAACACCGGGACAGTCCACGGAAACATTCAGTACTTC. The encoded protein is CASSLGNTGTVHGNIQYF.

The CDR3 sequence is CASRNPPAYQPQHF. The CDR3 DNA reads as TGTGCCAGCAGAAACCCCCCCGCGTATCAGCCCCAGCATTTT. The chain employs TRBV6-6 and TRBJ1-5; D unclear. V was pared by 6 bases and J by 5 bases, with 14 bases between. This CDR3 spans 14 amino acids. From germline, CDR1 is MNHNY and CDR2 SVGAGI (reference sequence).

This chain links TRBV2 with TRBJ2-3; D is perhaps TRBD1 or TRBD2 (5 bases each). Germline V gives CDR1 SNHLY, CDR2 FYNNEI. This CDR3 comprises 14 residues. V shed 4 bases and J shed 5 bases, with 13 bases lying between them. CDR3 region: CASSAGRQIDTQYF. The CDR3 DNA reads TGTGCCAGCAGTGCGGGACGCCAAATAGATACGCAGTATTTT.

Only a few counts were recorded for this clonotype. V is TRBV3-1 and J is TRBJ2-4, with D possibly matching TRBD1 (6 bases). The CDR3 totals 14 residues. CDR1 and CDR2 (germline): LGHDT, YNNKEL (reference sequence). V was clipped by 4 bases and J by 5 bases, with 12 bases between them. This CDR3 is CASSPQGSENIQYF. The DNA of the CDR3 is TGTGCCAGCAGCCCACAGGGATCGGAAAACATTCAGTACTTC.

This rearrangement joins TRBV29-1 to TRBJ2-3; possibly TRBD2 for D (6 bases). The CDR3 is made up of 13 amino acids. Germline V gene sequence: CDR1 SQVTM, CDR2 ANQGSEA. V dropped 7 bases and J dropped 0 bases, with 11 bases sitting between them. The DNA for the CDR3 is TGCAGCGGTGGGACTTCGAGCACAGATACGCAGTATTTT. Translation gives CSGGTSSTDTQYF.

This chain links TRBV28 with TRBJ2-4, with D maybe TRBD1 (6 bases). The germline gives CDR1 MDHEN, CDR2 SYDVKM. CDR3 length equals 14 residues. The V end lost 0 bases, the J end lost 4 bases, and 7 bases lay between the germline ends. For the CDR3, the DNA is TGTGCCAGCAGTTTATGGGGGACAAAAAACATTCAGTACTTC. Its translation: CASSLWGTKNIQYF. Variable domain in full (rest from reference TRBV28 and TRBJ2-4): DVKVTQSSRYLVKRTGEKVFLECVQDMDHENMFWYRQDPGLGLRLIYFSYDVKMKEKGDIPEGYSVSREKKERFSLILESASTNQTSMYLCASSLWGTKNIQYFGAGTRLSVL.

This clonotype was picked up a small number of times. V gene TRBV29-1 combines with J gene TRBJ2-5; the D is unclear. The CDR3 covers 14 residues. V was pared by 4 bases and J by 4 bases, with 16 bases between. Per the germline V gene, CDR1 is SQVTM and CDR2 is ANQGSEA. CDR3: CSVGAGYPSETQYF. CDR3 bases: TGCAGCGTTGGTGCAGGTTATCCCTCAGAGACCCAGTACTTC.

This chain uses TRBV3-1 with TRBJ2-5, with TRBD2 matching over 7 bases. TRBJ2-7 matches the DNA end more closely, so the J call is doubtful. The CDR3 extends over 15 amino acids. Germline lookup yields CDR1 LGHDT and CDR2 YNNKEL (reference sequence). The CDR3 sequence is CASSQTPAGYYEQYF. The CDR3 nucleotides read TGTGCCAGCAGCCAGACACCAGCGGGATACTACGAGCAGTACTTC.

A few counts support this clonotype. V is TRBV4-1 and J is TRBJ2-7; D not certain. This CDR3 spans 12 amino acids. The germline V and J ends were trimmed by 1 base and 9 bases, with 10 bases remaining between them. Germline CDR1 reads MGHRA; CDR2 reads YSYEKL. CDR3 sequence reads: CASSQVGLGQYF. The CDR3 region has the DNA TGCGCCAGCAGCCAAGTGGGGTTGGGGCAGTACTTC.

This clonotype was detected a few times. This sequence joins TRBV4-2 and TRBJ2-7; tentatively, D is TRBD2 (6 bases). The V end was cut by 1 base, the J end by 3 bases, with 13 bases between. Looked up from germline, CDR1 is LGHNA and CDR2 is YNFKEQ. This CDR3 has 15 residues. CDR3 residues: CASSQAEGSYYEQYF. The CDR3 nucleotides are TGTGCCAGCAGCCAAGCGGAGGGCAGCTACTACGAGCAGTACTTC.

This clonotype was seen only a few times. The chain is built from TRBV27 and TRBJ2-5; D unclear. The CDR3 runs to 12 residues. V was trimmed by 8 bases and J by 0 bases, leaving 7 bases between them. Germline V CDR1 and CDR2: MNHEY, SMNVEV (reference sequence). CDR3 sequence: CASGWYQETQYF. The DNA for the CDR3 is TGTGCCAGCGGGTGGTACCAAGAGACCCAGTACTTC.

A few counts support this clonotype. The CDR3 here is CASSPRLGIGETQYF. CDR3 DNA: TGTGCCAGCAGCCCCCGGCTCGGAATCGGGGAGACCCAGTACTTC. The gene calls are TRBV11-2 and TRBJ2-5; unclear D gene. CDR1 is SGHAT, CDR2 FQNNGV, per germline. With 5 bases removed from V and 5 bases from J, the gap between germline ends came to 18 bases. The CDR3 covers 15 residues. Supplemented by reference TRBV11-2 and TRBJ2-5, the full variable domain reads EAGVAQSPRYKIIEKRQSVAFWCNPISGHATLYWYQQILGQGPKLLIQFQNNGVVDDSQLPKDRFSAERLKGVDSTLKIQPAKLEDSAVYLCASSPRLGIGETQYFGPGTRLLVL.

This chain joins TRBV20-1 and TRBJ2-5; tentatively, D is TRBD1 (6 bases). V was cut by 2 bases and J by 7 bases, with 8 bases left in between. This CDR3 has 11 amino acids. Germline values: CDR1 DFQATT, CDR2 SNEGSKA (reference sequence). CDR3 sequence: CSARTRGTQYF. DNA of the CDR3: TGCAGTGCTAGAACCAGGGGGACCCAGTACTTC.

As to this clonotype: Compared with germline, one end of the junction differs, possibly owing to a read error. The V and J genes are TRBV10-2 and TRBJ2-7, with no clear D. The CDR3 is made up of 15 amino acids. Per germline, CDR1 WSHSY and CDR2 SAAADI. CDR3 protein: CASSEINIGPYEQCF. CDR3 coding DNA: TGCGCCAGCAGTGAGATCAATATTGGACCATACGAGCAGTGCTTC.

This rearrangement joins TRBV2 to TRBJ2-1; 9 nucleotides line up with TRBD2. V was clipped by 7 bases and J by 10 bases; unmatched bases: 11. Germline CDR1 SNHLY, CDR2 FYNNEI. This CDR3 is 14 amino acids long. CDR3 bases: TGTGCCAGCATCGGGGAGAAGCGGGAGGAGGAGCAGTTCTTC. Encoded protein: CASIGEKREEEQFF.

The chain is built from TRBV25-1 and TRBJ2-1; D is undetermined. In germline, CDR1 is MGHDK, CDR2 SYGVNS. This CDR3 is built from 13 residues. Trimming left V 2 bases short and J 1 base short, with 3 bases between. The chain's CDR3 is CASSEGSYNEQFF. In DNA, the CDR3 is TGTGCCAGCAGTGAAGGGTCCTACAATGAGCAGTTCTTC.

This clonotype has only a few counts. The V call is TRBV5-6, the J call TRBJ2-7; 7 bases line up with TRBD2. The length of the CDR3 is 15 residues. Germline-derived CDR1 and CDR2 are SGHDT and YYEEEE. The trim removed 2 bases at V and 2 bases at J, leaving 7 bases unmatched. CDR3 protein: CASSFRAGLPYEQYF. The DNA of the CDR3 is TGTGCCAGCAGCTTTAGAGCGGGACTTCCCTACGAGCAGTACTTC.

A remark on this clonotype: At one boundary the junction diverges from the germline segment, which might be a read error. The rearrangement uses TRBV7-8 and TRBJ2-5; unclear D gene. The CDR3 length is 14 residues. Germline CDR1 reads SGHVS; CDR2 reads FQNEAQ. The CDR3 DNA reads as TGTGCCAGCAGCTTAGGGGCTGGGTGGAGCTTCACCCACTTC. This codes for CASSLGAGWSFTHF.

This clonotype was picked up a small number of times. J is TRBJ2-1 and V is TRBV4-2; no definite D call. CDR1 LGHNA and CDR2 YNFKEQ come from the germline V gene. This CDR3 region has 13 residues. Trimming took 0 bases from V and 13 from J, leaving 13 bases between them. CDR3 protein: CASSQERFAEQFF. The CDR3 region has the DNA TGTGCCAGCAGCCAAGAAAGGTTCGCGGAACAGTTCTTC.

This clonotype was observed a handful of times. The CDR3, as DNA: TGTGCCAGCTCCCTCATTAGAGTACAAAATGAGCAGTTCTTC. It is translated as CASSLIRVQNEQFF. The rearrangement uses TRBV2 and TRBJ2-1, with D hard to call. The CDR3 spans 14 residues. CDR1 is SNHLY, CDR2 FYNNEI, per germline. V lost 8 bases and J 7 bases, leaving 18 bases between the germline ends.

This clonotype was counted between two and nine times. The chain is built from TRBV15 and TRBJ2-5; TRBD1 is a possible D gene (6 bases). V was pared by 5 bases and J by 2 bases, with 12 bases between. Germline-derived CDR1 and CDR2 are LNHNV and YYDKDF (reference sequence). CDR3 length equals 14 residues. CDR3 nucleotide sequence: TGTGCCACCAGCCAATACAGGGTACAAGAGACCCAGTACTTC. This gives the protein CATSQYRVQETQYF.

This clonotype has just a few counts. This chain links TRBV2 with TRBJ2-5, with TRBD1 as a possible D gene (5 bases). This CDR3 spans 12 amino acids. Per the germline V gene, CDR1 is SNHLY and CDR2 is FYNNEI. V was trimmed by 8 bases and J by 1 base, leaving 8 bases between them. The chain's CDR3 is CASAGIQETQYF. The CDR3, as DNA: TGTGCCAGCGCAGGGATCCAAGAGACCCAGTACTTC.

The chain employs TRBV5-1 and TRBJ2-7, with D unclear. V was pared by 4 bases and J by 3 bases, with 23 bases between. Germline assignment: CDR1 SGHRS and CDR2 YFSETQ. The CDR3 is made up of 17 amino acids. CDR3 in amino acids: CASSLWDGSPRNYEQYF. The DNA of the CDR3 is TGCGCCAGCAGCCTATGGGATGGGTCACCGCGTAACTACGAGCAGTACTTC.